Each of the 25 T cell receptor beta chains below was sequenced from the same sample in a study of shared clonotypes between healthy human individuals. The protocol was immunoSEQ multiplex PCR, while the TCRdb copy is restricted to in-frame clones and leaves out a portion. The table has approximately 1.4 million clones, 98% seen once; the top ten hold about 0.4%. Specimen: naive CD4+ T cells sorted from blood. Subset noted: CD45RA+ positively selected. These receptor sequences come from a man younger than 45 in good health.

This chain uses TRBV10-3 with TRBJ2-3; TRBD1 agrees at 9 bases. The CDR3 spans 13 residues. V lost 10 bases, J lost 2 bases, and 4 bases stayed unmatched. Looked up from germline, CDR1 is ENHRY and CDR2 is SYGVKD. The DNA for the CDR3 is TGTGCCAGCCGACAGGGGGTCACAGATACGCAGTATTTT. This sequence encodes CASRQGVTDTQYF.

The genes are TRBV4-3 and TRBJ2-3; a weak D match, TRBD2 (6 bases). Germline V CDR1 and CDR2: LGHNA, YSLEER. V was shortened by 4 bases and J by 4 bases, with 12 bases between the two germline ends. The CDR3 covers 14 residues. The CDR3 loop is CASSPRGRSDTQYF. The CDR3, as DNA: TGCGCCAGCAGCCCCCGGGGGAGGTCAGATACGCAGTATTTT.

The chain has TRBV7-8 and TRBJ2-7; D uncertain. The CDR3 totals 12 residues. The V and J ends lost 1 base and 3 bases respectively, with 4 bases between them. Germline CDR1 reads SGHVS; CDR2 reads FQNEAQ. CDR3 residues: CASSLGVYEQYF. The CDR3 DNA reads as TGTGCCAGCAGCTTAGGGGTCTACGAGCAGTACTTC.

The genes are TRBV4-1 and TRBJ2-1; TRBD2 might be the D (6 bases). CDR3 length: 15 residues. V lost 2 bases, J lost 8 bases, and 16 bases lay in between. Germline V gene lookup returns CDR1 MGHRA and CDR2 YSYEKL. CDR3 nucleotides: TGCGCCAGCAGCCAACCGTCTAGCGCTCGCTATGAGCAGTTCTTC. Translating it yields CASSQPSSARYEQFF.

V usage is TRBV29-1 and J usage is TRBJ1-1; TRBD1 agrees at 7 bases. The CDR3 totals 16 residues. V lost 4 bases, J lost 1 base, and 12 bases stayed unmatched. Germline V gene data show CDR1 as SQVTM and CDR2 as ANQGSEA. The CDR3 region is CSVGPGQRMPNTEAFF. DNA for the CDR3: TGCAGCGTTGGTCCGGGACAGAGGATGCCGAACACTGAAGCTTTCTTT. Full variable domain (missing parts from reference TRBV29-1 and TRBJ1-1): SAVISQKPSRDICQRGTSLTIQCQVDSQVTMMFWYRQQPGQSLTLIATANQGSEATYESGFVIDKFPISRPNLTFSTLTVSNMSPEDSSIYLCSVGPGQRMPNTEAFFGQGTRLTVV.

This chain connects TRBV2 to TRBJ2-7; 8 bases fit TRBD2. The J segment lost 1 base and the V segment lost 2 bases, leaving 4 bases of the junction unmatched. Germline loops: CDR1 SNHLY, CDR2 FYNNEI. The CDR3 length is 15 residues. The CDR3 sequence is CASSERREVSYEQYF. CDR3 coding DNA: TGTGCCAGCAGTGAACGGCGGGAGGTTTCCTACGAGCAGTACTTC.

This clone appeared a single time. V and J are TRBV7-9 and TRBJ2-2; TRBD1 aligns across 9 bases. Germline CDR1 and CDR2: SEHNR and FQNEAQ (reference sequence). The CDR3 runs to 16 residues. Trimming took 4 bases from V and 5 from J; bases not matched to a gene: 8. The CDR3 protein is CASSSTGGRKTGELFF. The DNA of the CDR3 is TGTGCCAGCAGCTCCACAGGGGGCCGTAAAACCGGGGAGCTGTTTTTT.

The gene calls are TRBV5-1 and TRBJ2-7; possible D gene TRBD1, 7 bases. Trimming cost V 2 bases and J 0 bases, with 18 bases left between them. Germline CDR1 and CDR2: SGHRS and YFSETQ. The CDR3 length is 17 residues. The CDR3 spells CASSFKGGTDFSYEQYF. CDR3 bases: TGCGCCAGCAGCTTTAAAGGAGGGACAGACTTCTCCTACGAGCAGTACTTC.

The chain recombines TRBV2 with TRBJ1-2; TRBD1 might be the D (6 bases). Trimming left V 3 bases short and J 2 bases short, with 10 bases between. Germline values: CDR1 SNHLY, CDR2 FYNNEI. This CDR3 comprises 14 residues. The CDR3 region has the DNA TGTGCCAGCAGTGATAGGGGGGCGAACTATGGCTACACCTTC. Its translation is CASSDRGANYGYTF.

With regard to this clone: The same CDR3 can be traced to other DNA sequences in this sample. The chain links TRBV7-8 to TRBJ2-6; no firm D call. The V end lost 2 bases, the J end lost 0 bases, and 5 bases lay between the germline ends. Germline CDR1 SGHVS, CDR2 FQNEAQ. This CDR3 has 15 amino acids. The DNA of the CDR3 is TGTGCCAGCAGCTTAAGCTCCTCTGGGGCCAACGTCCTGACTTTC. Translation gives CASSLSSSGANVLTF.

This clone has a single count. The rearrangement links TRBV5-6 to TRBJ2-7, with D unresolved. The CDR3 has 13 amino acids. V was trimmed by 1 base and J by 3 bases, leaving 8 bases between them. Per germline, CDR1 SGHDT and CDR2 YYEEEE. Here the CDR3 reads CASSLIKGYEQYF. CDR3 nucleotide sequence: TGTGCCAGCAGCTTGATTAAGGGCTACGAGCAGTACTTC. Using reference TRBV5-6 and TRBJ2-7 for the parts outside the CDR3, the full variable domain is DAGVTQSPTHLIKTRGQQVTLRCSPKSGHDTVSWYQQALGQGPQFIFQYYEEEERQRGNFPDRFSGHQFPNYSSELNVNALLLGDSALYLCASSLIKGYEQYFGPGTRLTVT.

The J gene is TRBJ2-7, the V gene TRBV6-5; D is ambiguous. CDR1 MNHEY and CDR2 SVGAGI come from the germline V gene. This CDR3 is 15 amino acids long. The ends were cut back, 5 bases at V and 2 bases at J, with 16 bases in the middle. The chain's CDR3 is CASSQKGNRAYEQYF. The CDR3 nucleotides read TGTGCCAGCAGTCAGAAGGGAAATAGAGCCTACGAGCAGTACTTC.

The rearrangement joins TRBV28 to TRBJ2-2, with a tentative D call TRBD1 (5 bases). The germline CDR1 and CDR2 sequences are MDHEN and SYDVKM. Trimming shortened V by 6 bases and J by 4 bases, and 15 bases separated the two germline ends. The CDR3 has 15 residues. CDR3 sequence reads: CASSPPGFGTGELFF. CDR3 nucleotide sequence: TGTGCCAGCAGCCCCCCAGGGTTTGGCACCGGGGAGCTGTTTTTT.

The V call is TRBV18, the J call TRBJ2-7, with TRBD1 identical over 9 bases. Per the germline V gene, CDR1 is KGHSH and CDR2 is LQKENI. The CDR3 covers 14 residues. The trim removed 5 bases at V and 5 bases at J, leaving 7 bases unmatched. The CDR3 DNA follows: TGTGCCAGCTCAGTGGACAGGGGTAGAAACGAGCAGTACTTC. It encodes CASSVDRGRNEQYF.

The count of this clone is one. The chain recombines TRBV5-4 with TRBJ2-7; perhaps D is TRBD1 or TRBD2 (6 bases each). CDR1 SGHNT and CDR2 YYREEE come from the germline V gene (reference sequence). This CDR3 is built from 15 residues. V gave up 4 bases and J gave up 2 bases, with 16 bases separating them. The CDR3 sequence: CASSPFGGTTYEQYF. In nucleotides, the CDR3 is TGTGCCAGCAGCCCCTTTGGGGGGACAACCTACGAGCAGTACTTC.

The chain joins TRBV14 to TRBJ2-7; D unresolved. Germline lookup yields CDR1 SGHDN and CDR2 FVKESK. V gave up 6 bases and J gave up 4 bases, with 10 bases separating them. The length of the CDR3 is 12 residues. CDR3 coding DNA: TGTGCCAGCAGTTTACAGTATTACGAGCAGTACTTC. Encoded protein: CASSLQYYEQYF.

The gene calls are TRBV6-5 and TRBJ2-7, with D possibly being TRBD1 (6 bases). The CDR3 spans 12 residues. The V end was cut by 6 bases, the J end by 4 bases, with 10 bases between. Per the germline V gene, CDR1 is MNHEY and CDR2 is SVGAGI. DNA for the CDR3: TGTGCCAGCAGCAAAGGGGGTTACGAGCAGTACTTC. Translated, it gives CASSKGGYEQYF.

Here the CDR3 reads CASSIKPSYYNEQFF. The CDR3 coding sequence is TGTGCCAGTAGTATTAAGCCGTCCTACTACAATGAGCAGTTCTTC. The rearrangement joins TRBV19 to TRBJ2-1; D remains ambiguous. The V and J ends lost 3 bases and 3 bases respectively, with 12 bases between them. This CDR3 spans 15 amino acids. CDR1 LNHDA and CDR2 SQIVND come from the germline V gene (reference sequence).

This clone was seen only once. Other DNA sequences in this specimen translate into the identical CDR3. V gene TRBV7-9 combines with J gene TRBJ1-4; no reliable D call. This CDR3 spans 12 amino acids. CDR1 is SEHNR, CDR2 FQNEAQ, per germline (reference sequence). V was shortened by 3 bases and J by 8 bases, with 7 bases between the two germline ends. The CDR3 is CASSFGYEKLFF. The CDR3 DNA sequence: TGTGCCAGCAGCTTTGGGTACGAAAAACTGTTTTTT.

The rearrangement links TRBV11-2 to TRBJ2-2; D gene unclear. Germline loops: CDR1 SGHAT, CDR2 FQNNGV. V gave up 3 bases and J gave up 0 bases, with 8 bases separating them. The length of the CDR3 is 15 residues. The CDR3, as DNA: TGTGCCAGCAGCTTGGGATTCCCGAACACCGGGGAGCTGTTTTTT. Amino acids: CASSLGFPNTGELFF.

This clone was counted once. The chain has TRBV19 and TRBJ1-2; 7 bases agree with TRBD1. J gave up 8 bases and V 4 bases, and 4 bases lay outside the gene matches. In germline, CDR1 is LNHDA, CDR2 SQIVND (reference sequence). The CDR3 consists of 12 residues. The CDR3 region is CASSTGGIGYTF. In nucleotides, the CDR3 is TGTGCCAGTAGTACAGGGGGAATAGGCTACACCTTC.

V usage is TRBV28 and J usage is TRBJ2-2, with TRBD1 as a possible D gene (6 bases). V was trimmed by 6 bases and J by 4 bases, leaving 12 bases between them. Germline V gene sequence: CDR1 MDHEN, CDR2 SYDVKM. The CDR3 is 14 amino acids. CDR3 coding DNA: TGTGCCAGCAGAGGGGGACCATTCACCGGGGAGCTGTTTTTT. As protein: CASRGGPFTGELFF.

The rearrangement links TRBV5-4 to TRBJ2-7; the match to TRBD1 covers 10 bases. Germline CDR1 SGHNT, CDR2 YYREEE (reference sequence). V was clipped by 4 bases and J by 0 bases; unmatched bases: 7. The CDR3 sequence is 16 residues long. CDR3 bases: TGTGCCAGCAGCCCGGACAGGGGGTATAGCTCCTACGAGCAGTACTTC. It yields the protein CASSPDRGYSSYEQYF.

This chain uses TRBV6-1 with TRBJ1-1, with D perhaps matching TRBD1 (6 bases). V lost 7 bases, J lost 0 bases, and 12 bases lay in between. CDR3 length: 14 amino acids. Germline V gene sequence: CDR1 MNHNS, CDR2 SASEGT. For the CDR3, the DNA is TGTGCCAGCACTTGGCAGGGGTTGAACACTGAAGCTTTCTTT. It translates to CASTWQGLNTEAFF.

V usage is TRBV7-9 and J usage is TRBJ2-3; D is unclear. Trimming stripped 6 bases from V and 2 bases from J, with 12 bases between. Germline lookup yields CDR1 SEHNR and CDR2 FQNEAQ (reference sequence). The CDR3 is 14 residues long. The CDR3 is CASSSVQITDTQYF. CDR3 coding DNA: TGTGCCAGCAGTAGTGTCCAGATCACAGATACGCAGTATTTT.